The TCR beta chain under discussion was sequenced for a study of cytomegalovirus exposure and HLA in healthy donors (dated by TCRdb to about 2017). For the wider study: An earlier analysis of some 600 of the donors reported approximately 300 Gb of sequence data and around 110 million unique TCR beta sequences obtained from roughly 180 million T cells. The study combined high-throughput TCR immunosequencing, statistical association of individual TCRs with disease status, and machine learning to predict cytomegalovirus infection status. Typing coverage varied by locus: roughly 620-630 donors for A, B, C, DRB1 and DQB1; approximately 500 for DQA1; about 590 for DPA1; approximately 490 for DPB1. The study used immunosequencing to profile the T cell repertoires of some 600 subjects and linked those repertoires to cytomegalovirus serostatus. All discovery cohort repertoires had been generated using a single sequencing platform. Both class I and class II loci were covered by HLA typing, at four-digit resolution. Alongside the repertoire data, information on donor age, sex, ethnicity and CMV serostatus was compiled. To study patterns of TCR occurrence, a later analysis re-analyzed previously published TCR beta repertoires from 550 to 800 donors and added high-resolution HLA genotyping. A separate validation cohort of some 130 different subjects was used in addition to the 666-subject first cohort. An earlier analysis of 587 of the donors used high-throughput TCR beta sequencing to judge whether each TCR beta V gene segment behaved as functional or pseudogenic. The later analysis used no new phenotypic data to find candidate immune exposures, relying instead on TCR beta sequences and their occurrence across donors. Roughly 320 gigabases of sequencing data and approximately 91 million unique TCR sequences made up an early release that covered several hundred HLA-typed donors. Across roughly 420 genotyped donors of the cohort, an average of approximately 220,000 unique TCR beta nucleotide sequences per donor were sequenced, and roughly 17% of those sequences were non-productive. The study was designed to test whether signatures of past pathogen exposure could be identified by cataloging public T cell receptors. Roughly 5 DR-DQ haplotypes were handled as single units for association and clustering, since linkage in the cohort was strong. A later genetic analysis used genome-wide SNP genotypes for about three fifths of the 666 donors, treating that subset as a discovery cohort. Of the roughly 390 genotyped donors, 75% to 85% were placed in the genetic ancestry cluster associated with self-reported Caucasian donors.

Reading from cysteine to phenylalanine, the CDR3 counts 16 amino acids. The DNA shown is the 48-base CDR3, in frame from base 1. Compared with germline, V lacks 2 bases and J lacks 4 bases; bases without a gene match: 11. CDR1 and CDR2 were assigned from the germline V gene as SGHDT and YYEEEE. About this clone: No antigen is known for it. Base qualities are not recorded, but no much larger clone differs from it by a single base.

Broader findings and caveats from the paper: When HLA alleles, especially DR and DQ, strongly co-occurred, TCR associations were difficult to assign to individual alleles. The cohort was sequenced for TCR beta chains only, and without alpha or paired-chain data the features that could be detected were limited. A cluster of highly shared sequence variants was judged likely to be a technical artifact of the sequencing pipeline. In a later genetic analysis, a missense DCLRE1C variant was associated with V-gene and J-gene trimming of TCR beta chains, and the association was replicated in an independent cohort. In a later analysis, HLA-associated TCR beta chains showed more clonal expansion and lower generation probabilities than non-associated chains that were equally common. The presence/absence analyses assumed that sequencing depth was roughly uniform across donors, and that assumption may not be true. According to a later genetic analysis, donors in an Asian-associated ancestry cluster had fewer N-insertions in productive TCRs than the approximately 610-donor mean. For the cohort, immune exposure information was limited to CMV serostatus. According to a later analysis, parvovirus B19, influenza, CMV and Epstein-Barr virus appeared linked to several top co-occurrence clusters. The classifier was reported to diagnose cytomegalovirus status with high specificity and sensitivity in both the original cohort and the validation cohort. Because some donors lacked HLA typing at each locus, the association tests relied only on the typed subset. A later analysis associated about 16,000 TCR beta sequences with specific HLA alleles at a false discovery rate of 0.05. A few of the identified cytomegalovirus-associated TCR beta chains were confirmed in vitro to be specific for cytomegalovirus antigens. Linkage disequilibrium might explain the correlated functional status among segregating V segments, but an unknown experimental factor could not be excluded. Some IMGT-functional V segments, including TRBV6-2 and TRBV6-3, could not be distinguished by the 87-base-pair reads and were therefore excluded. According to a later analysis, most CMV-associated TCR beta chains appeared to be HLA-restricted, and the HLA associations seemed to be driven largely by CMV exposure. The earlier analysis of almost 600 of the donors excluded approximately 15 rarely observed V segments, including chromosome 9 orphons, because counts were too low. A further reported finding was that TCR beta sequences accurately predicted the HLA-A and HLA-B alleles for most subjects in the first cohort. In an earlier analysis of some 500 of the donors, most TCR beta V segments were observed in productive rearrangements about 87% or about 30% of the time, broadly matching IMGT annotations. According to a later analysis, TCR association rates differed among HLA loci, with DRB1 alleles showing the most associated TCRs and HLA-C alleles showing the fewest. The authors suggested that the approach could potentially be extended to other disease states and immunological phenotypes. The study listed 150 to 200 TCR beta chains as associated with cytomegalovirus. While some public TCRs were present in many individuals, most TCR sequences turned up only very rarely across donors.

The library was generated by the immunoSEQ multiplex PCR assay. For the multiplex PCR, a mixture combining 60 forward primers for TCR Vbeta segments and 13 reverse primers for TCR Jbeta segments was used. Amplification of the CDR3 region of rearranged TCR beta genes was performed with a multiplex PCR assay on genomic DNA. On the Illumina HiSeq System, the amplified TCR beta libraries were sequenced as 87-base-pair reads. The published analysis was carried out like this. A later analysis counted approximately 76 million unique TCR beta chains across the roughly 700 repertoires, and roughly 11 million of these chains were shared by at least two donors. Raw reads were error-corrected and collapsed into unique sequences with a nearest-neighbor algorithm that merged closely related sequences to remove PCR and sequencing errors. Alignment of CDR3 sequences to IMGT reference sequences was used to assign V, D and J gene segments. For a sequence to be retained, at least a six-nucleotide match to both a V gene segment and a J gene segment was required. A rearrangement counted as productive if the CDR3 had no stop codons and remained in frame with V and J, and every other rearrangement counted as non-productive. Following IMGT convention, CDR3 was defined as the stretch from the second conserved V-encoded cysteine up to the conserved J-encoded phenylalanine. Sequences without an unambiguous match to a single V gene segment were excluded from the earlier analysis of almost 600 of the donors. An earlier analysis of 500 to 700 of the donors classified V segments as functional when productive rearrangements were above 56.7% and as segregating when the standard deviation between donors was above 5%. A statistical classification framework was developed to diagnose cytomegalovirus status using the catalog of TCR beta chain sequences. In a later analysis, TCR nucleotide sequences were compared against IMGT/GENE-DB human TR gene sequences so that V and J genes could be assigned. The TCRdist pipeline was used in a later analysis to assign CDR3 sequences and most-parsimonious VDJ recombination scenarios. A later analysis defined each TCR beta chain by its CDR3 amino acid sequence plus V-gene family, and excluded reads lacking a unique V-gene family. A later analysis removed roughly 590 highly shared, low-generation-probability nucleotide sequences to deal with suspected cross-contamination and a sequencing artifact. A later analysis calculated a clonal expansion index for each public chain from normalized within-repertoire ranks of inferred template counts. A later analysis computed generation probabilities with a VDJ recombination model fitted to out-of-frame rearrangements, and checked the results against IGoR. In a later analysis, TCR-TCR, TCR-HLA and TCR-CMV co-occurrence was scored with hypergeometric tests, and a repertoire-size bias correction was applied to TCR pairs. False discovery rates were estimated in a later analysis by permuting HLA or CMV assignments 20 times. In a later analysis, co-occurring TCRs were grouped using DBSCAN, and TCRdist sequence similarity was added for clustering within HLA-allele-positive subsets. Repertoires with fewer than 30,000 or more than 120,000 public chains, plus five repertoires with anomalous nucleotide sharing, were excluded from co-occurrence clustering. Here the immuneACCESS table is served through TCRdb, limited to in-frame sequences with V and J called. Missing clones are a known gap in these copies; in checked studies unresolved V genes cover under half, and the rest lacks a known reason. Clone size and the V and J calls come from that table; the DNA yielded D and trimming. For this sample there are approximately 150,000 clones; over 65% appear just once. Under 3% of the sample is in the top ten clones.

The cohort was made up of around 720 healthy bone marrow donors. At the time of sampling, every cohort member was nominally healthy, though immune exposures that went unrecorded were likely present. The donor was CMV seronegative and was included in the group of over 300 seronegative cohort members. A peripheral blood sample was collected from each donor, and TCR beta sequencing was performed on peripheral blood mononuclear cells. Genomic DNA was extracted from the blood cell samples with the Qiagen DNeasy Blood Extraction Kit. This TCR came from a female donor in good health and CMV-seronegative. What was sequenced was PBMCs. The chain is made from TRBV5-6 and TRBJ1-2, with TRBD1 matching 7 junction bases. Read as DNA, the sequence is TGTGCCAGCAGCTTATACGACAGGGATAGAGGCTATGGCTACACCTTC. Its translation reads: CASSLYDRDRGYGYTF.